This entry describes one T cell receptor (beta chain). V lost 3 bases to trimming and J lost 1 base; unmatched junction nucleotides: 2. This CDR3 has 15 amino acids. Germline values: CDR1 SGHRS, CDR2 YFSETQ. The data stem from a study of OX40 agonist ivuxolimab in advanced cancers. The method was immunoSEQ multiplex PCR; TCRdb's version includes in-frame clones alone and lacks a portion of them. The repertoire holds 35,000 to 50,000 clones, about 93% seen once, with around 20% in the top ten. V and J are TRBV5-1 and TRBJ2-2; 8 bases agree with TRBD1. The sequence was obtained from an adult with an advanced solid tumor such as melanoma, head and neck, liver or kidney cancer. The starting material was CD4+ or CD8+ T cells sorted from blood, obtained in a trial of the OX40 agonist ivuxolimab. CDR3 bases: TGCGCCAGCAGCTCGACAGGGGTGAACACCGGGGAGCTGTTTTTT. It specifies CASSSTGVNTGELFF. Together with reference TRBV5-1 and TRBJ2-2, the CDR3 gives the full variable domain: KAGVTQTPRYLIKTRGQQVTLSCSPISGHRSVSWYQQTPGQGLQFLFEYFSETQRNKGNFPGRFSGRQFSNSRSEMNVSTLELGDSALYLCASSSTGVNTGELFFGEGSRLTVL.